The T cell receptor beta chain under discussion was sequenced for a study of blood T cell repertoires in COVID-19. Study in general: Some COVID-19 samples were acute and others convalescent; all came from the United States, Italy and Spain.

Repertoires were generated with immunoSEQ multiplex PCR, while TCRdb's copy carries only in-frame clones and drops some. This table has under 200,000 clones, over 75% appearing once. This clone is a singleton in its sample. J lost 7 bases, V lost 8 bases, and 22 bases had no gene match. Germline CDR1 LNHDA, CDR2 SQIVND (reference sequence). The CDR3 is made up of 17 amino acids. The source of this sequence is a woman aged 45-59 years who had recovered from COVID-19. Material: PBMCs or T cells enriched from blood (not recorded which). The chain uses TRBV19 and TRBJ2-7, with TRBD1 matching 8 bases. DNA for the CDR3: TGTGCCAGTTCCAAGGCCGGGACAGGCATGGGGTTTAGGGAGCAGTACTTC. Its translation is CASSKAGTGMGFREQYF.